Sequencing of this T cell receptor (beta chain) was carried out in a study of post-analysis software for immune sequencing data. Study in general: Included among the disease courses, which were recorded for the cohort, were relapsing-remitting, secondary progressive and progressive-relapsing multiple sclerosis. Whole-study results and caveats: With F measure, samples from one preparation batch clustered together strongly. There was significantly lower normalized Chao1 diversity in multiple sclerosis patients than in controls.

Unique molecular identifiers had been added to the TCR beta cDNA libraries. Each sample of about 0.95 to 10 million input T cells yielded 500,000 or so cDNA molecules, so each molecule approximated one T cell. TCRdb re-called the PCR reads through MiXCR, storing one row per CDR3 protein. The profile shows 700,000 to 800,000 distinct CDR3 sequences, about 32% of them singletons. This clonotype was counted only a few times. Its antigen is currently unknown. Material: blood. The clonotype comes from a girl under 18 with multiple sclerosis.

Here the CDR3 reads CASSLRGRGMGEQFF. The CDR3 region has the DNA TGTGCCAGCAGTTTAAGGGGCAGGGGGATGGGTGAGCAGTTCTTC. The rearrangement uses TRBV12-3 or TRBV12-4 and TRBJ2-1; the match to TRBD1 covers 7 bases. Losses at the gene ends were 2 bases for V and 9 bases for J; bases not matched to a gene: 10. This CDR3 region has 15 residues.